The entry below describes one T cell receptor beta chain. The antigen is not known. The data originate from a study of vaccination effects on CD4 cells after COVID-19. Repertoires were generated with immunoSEQ multiplex PCR, while TCRdb's copy carries only in-frame clones and drops some. The sample records about 40,000 clones, more than 65% being singletons. With 3 bases removed from V and 0 bases from J, the gap between germline ends came to 9 bases. CDR1 LNHDA and CDR2 SQIVND come from the germline V gene (reference sequence). The CDR3 consists of 16 residues. Subsequent to less than eleven days of culture, CD4+ T cells were isolated. Participants were given two doses of BNT162b2 or mRNA-1273 vaccine.

This receptor was taken from a human donor who received a COVID-19 vaccine. The chain employs TRBV19 and TRBJ1-6; D is ambiguous. The input for sequencing was CD4+ T cells from PBMCs cultured without peptide, taken after COVID-19 vaccination. For the CDR3, the DNA is TGTGCCAGTAGTATTTTTGGGAGCTCCTATAATTCACCCCTCCACTTT. As protein: CASSIFGSSYNSPLHF.